The clone carrying this TCR beta chain was recorded once. This sample is part of a study of blood T cell repertoires in COVID-19. Study-wide background: The United States, Italy and Spain provided the acute and convalescent COVID-19 samples. The analysed material was cDNA or gDNA that came from T cells, B-cell-depleted T cells, or PBMCs.

Seattle's cohort entered during active infection and was followed longitudinally. Sequencing used immunoSEQ multiplex PCR; TCRdb keeps in-frame clones, though not all of them. This sample has around 140,000 clones, with about 87% found just once. CDR1 and CDR2 (germline): PRHDT, FYEKMQ (reference sequence). The CDR3 consists of 13 residues. V was cut by 5 bases and J by 9 bases, with 14 bases left in between. This TCR derives from a human donor with COVID-19, enrolled during active disease. The donor label of this sample is uncertain. Sequenced input: peripheral blood. The chain carries TRBV13 and TRBJ2-1, with a possible D match to TRBD2 (6 bases). The CDR3 DNA reads TGTGCCAGCAGCCCGGTTGGGGGGACTGAGCAGTTCTTC. Residues: CASSPVGGTEQFF.